The rows below give T cell receptor beta chains drawn from one sample of a study of cytomegalovirus exposure and HLA in healthy donors. Clones were sequenced by immunoSEQ multiplex PCR, and TCRdb holds only the in-frame ones, with some missing. This repertoire shows approximately 120,000 clones, about 96% found once; its top ten account for about 1.7%. Sequencing input: PBMCs. Receptors originate from a young man in good health and CMV-seronegative. Both conserved end residues are part of each CDR3. A D gene is named only where the DNA matches it firmly. The listing skips clone size in some rows; elsewhere it reads once, few, many or a size class.

>TRBJ2-5|-|TRBV10-1|-
CASSYGRRQETQYF
TGCGCCAGCAGCTACGGGCGGAGGCAAGAGACCCAGTACTTC
>TRBJ1-2|-|TRBV30|-
CAWSPLGGWGIGYTF
TGTGCCTGGAGTCCCCTGGGTGGATGGGGCATAGGCTACACCTTC
>TRBJ2-5|TRBD2|TRBV11-3|-
CASSLRLAGDETQYF
TGTGCCAGCAGCTTAAGACTAGCGGGAGATGAGACCCAGTACTTC
>TRBJ1-1|-|TRBV6-5|-
CAAQVSGMNTEAFF
TGTGCCGCCCAGGTATCTGGAATGAACACTGAAGCTTTCTTT
>TRBJ1-1|TRBD1|TRBV5-4|-
CASSLETGGTEAFF
TGTGCCAGCAGCTTAGAGACAGGGGGCACTGAAGCTTTCTTT
>TRBJ2-5|-|TRBV7-2|-
CASSPPSVRETQYF
TGTGCCAGCAGCCCACCCTCTGTCCGGGAGACCCAGTACTTC
>TRBJ2-3|TRBD2|TRBV9|-
CASSPSGADTQYF
TGTGCCAGCAGCCCCAGCGGGGCCGATACGCAGTATTTT
>TRBJ1-2|TRBD1|TRBV11-2|-
CASSSRTGANYGYTF
TGTGCCAGCAGCTCTCGGACAGGGGCAAACTATGGCTACACCTTC
>TRBJ1-5|TRBD1|TRBV2|few
CASSEGQGKQPQHF
TGTGCCAGCAGCGAGGGACAGGGAAAACAGCCCCAGCATTTT
>TRBJ2-2|-|TRBV7-9|-
CASSLGASNTGELFF
TGTGCCAGCAGCTTAGGAGCCTCCAACACCGGGGAGCTGTTTTTT
>TRBJ1-2|TRBD1|TRBV5-1|-
CASSVQPGQGSTNYGYTF
TGCGCCAGCAGCGTGCAACCGGGACAGGGGTCCACTAACTATGGCTACACCTTC
>TRBJ2-7|-|TRBV28|-
CASSFLRERTYEQYF
TGTGCCAGCAGTTTCCTCAGGGAAAGGACCTACGAGCAGTACTTC
>TRBJ2-5|TRBD2|TRBV28|-
CASRAAGDRETQYF
TGTGCCAGCAGGGCGGCGGGAGATCGGGAGACCCAGTACTTC
>TRBJ2-1|TRBD2|TRBV2|-
CASSERGLAGGYNEQFF
TGTGCCAGCAGTGAACGGGGACTAGCGGGAGGCTACAATGAGCAGTTCTTC
>TRBJ1-1|-|TRBV4-3|-
CASSQGGHLGTEAFF
TGCGCCAGCAGCCAAGGGGGGCACTTGGGCACTGAAGCTTTCTTT
>TRBJ2-1|TRBD2|TRBV7-8|-
CASSTLSGTSGKEEFF
TGTGCCAGCAGCACTCTATCCGGGACTAGCGGGAAAGAGGAGTTCTTC
>TRBJ2-7|-|TRBV6-5|-
CASTRDNSYEQYF
TGTGCCAGCACCAGGGACAACTCCTACGAGCAGTACTTC
>TRBJ2-1|TRBD1|TRBV7-3|-
CASSLNRDRGHHNEQFF
TGTGCCAGCAGCTTAAACCGGGACAGGGGGCACCACAATGAGCAGTTCTTC
>TRBJ2-5|-|TRBV9|-
CASSVTPATPQETQYF
TGTGCCAGCAGCGTAACCCCCGCTACTCCTCAAGAGACCCAGTACTTC
>TRBJ2-7|TRBD2|TRBV25-1|-
CASSGETSGRQIYYEQYF
TGTGCCAGCAGTGGGGAAACTAGCGGGAGGCAGATTTACTACGAGCAGTACTTC
>TRBJ2-7|TRBD2|TRBV28|-
CASRPGLGPTPYEQYF
TGTGCCAGCAGGCCGGGACTAGGCCCTACCCCCTACGAGCAGTACTTC
>TRBJ2-3|TRBD1|TRBV4-1|-
CASSPEGQGAADTQYF
TGCGCCAGCAGCCCTGAGGGACAGGGGGCGGCAGATACGCAGTATTTT
>TRBJ1-1|-|TRBV28|once
CASSLAQGNTEAFF
TGTGCCAGCAGTTTGGCACAGGGCAACACTGAAGCTTTCTTT
>TRBJ1-2|-|TRBV6-1|-
CAGGARVNYGYTF
TGTGCCGGGGGGGCCAGGGTGAACTATGGCTACACCTTC
>TRBJ2-5|TRBD2|TRBV28|-
CASYGLAGGLVQETQYF
TGTGCCAGCTACGGACTAGCGGGAGGGCTTGTCCAAGAGACCCAGTACTTC
>TRBJ2-7|-|TRBV7-8|-
CASSSDWREQYF
TGTGCCAGCAGCTCGGACTGGAGGGAGCAGTACTTC
>TRBJ1-5|-|TRBV7-2|once
CASQAGSYSNQPQHF
TGTGCCAGCCAGGCAGGCAGCTATAGCAATCAGCCCCAGCATTTT
>TRBJ2-7|-|TRBV2|-
CASSEALRRATMLQEQYF
TGTGCCAGCAGTGAAGCGCTTCGTCGTGCGACTATGCTTCAAGAGCAGTACTTC
>TRBJ2-7|-|TRBV9|-
CASSGIRGPYEQYF
TGTGCCAGCAGCGGTATCAGGGGACCCTACGAGCAGTACTTC
>TRBJ2-7|TRBD1|TRBV13|-
CASSLDRIFRQYF
TGTGCCAGCAGCTTGGACAGGATTTTTCGGCAGTACTTC
>TRBJ1-3|-|TRBV30|-
CAWSVSLSSTSGNTIYF
TGTGCCTGGAGTGTATCGTTAAGCTCTACCTCTGGAAACACCATATATTTT
>TRBJ1-2|-|TRBV28|-
CASSSKRGYTF
TGTGCCAGCAGTTCTAAGCGGGGCTACACCTTC
>TRBJ1-1|-|TRBV30|-
CAWGSSDTEAFF
TGTGCCTGGGGGAGTTCGGACACTGAAGCTTTCTTT
>TRBJ2-1|TRBD2|TRBV11-2|-
CASSHGLAGGFDEQFF
TGTGCCAGCAGCCACGGACTAGCGGGAGGGTTCGATGAGCAGTTCTTC
>TRBJ2-1|TRBD1|TRBV19|-
CASMGQGLSEQFF
TGTGCCAGTATGGGACAGGGGTTGAGTGAGCAGTTCTTC
>TRBJ2-3|-|TRBV4-1|-
CASSQVDPAGNTQYF
TGCGCCAGCAGCCAAGTAGATCCTGCAGGGAATACGCAGTATTTT
>TRBJ2-1|TRBD1|TRBV29-1|-
CSVLTGVKNEQFF
TGCAGCGTTTTGACAGGGGTTAAGAATGAGCAGTTCTTC
>TRBJ2-7|-|TRBV15|once
CATSRNRDTYEQYF
TGTGCCACCAGCAGGAACAGGGACACCTACGAGCAGTACTTC
>TRBJ2-1|-|TRBV5-4|-
CASSLGRGNEQFF
TGTGCCAGCAGCTTGGGGAGGGGTAATGAGCAGTTCTTC
>TRBJ2-7|TRBD2|TRBV2|-
CASKLLAGSSYEQYF
TGTGCCAGCAAATTACTAGCGGGAAGCTCCTACGAGCAGTACTTC
>TRBJ2-3|-|TRBV4-1|-
CASGTRLSGTDTQYF
TGCGCCAGCGGAACACGACTAAGCGGCACAGATACGCAGTATTTT
>TRBJ1-1|TRBD1|TRBV28|-
CASSPTGNRNTEAFF
TGTGCCAGCAGCCCGACAGGGAATCGGAACACTGAAGCTTTCTTT
>TRBJ1-2|-|TRBV19|-
CASSRGDLYGYTF
TGTGCCAGTAGTAGGGGAGACCTATACGGCTACACCTTC
>TRBJ2-7|-|TRBV13|-
CASSAGELEQYF
TGTGCCAGCAGCGCCGGGGAGCTCGAGCAGTACTTC
>TRBJ2-1|TRBD1|TRBV28|-
CASGPGQGNNEQFF
TGTGCCAGCGGGCCCGGACAGGGAAATAATGAGCAGTTCTTC
>TRBJ1-5|TRBD1|TRBV30|-
CAWRMKTGGGQPQHF
TGTGCCTGGAGAATGAAAACAGGGGGCGGTCAGCCCCAGCATTTT
>TRBJ1-1|TRBD1|TRBV27|once
CASSPRQGLNTEAFF
TGTGCCAGCAGTCCGCGACAGGGCCTGAACACTGAAGCTTTCTTT
>TRBJ2-5|-|TRBV5-6|-
CASSLREGVSLETQYF
TGTGCCAGCAGCTTGAGGGAGGGGGTTAGTCTGGAGACCCAGTACTTC
>TRBJ1-1|TRBD1|TRBV5-6|-
CASSLVGGLSTEAFF
TGTGCCAGCAGCTTGGTAGGGGGCTTGAGCACTGAAGCTTTCTTT
>TRBJ1-2|TRBD1|TRBV7-2|-
CASSLDRGSYGYTF
TGTGCCAGCAGTCTAGACAGGGGGTCCTATGGCTACACCTTC
>TRBJ2-5|-|TRBV2|-
CASGRIQETQYF
TGTGCCAGCGGCAGGATCCAAGAGACCCAGTACTTC
>TRBJ2-7|-|TRBV19|once
CASSRTGSGGGGSYEQYF
TGTGCCAGCAGCCGGACAGGGTCGGGGGGAGGTGGATCCTACGAGCAGTACTTC
>TRBJ2-3|TRBD1|TRBV19|-
CASSLGTGGRTRTDTQYF
TGTGCCAGTAGTTTAGGGACAGGGGGACGAACGAGAACAGATACGCAGTATTTT
>TRBJ1-2|-|TRBV18|few
CASSPPGRDGYTF
TGTGCCAGCTCTCCGCCAGGGCGAGATGGCTACACCTTC
>TRBJ2-1|TRBD2|TRBV30|-
CAWSVLAGTGQFF
TGTGCCTGGAGTGTACTAGCGGGAACGGGGCAGTTCTTC